This T cell receptor (beta chain) was identified during a study of cytomegalovirus exposure and HLA in healthy donors. This cohort consisted of healthy bone marrow donors. Findings of the study overall: Sequencing likely produced, as an artifact, a cluster of highly shared sequence variants. Reportedly, diagnosis of cytomegalovirus status by the classifier showed high specificity and sensitivity. An Asian-associated ancestry cluster reportedly showed fewer N-insertions than the approximately 670-donor mean in a later analysis.

About this clone: Its antigen is unknown.

PCR involved 60 Vbeta and 13 Jbeta primers. Profiling relied on immunoSEQ multiplex PCR, and the TCRdb table lists in-frame clones only, not all of them. The data hold roughly 110,000 clones, with about 76% observed a single time. V gave up 5 bases and J gave up 0 bases; unmatched junction bases: 6. The CDR3 runs to 15 residues. Germline-derived CDR1 and CDR2 are SGHAT and FQNNGV. The V call is TRBV11-2, the J call TRBJ2-7; 8 bases are a match to TRBD1. The TCR was taken from a woman in her forties in good health and CMV-seropositive. Sequenced: PBMCs. Here the CDR3 DNA reads TGTGCCAGCAGCCTCCGGGACAGGAGCTCCTACGAGCAGTACTTC. It specifies CASSLRDRSSYEQYF. The full variable domain, its missing parts supplied by reference TRBV11-2 and TRBJ2-7, is EAGVAQSPRYKIIEKRQSVAFWCNPISGHATLYWYQQILGQGPKLLIQFQNNGVVDDSQLPKDRFSAERLKGVDSTLKIQPAKLEDSAVYLCASSLRDRSSYEQYFGPGTRLTVT.